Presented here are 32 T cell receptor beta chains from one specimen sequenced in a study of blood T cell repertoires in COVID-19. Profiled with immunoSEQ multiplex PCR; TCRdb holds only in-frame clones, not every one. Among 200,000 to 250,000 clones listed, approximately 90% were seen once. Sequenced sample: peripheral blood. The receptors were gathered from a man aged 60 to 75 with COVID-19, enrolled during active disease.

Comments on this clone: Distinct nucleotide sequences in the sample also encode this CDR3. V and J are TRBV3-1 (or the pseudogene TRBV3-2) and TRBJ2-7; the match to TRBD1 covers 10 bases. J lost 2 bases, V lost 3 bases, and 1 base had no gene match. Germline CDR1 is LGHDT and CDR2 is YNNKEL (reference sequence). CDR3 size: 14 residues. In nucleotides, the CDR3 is TGTGCCAGCAGCCAGGGGACAGGGGCCTACGAGCAGTACTTC. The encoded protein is CASSQGTGAYEQYF.

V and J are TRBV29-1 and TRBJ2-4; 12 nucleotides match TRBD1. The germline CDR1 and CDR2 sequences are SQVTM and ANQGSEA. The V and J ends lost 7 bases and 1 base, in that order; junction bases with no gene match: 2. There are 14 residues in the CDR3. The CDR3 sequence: CSGDRGLAKNIQYF. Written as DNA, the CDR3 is TGCAGCGGGGACAGGGGGCTGGCCAAAAACATTCAGTACTTC.

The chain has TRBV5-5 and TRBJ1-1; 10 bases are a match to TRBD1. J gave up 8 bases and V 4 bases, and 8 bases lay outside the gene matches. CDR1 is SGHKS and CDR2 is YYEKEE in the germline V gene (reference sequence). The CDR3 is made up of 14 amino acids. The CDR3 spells CASSPLGTGVEAFF. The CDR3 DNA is TGTGCCAGCAGCCCTCTAGGGACAGGGGTCGAAGCTTTCTTT.

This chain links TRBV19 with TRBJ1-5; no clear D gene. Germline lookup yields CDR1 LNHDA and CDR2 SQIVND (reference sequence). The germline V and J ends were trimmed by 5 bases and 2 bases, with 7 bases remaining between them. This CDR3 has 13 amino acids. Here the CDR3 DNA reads TGTGCCAGTAGTTTTACAGGCAATCAGCCCCAGCATTTT. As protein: CASSFTGNQPQHF.

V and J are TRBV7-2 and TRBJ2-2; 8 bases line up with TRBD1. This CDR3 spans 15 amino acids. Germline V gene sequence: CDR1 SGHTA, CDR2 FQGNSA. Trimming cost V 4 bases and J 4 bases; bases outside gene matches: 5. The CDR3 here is CASSSDRGITGELFF. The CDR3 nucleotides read TGTGCCAGCAGCTCCGACAGGGGAATCACCGGGGAGCTGTTTTTT.

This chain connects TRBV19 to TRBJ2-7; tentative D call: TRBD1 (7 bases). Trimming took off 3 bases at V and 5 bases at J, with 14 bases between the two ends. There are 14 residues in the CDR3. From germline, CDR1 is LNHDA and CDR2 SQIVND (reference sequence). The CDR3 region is CASSISQGRNEQYF. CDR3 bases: TGTGCCAGTAGTATCTCACAGGGGAGGAACGAGCAGTACTTC.

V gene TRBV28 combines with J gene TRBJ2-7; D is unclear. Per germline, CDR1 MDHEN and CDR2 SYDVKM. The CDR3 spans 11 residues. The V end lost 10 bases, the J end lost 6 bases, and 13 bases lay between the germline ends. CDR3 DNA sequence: TGTGCCACCCGTGTCCCCTCCGAGCAGTACTTC. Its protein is CATRVPSEQYF. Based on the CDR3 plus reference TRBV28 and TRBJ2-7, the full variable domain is DVKVTQSSRYLVKRTGEKVFLECVQDMDHENMFWYRQDPGLGLRLIYFSYDVKMKEKGDIPEGYSVSREKKERFSLILESASTNQTSMYLCATRVPSEQYFGPGTRLTVT.

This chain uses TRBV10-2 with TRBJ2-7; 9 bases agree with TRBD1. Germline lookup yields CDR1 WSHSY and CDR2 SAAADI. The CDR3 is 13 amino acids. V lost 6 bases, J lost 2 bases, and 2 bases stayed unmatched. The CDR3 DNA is TGCGCCAGCAGAGGACAGGGGACCTACGAGCAGTACTTC. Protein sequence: CASRGQGTYEQYF.

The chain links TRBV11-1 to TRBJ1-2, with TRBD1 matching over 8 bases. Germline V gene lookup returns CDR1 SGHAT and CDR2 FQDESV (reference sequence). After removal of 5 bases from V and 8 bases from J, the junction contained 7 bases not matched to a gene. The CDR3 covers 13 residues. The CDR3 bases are TGTGCCAGCAGCCCGACAGGGGTACGAGGCTACACCTTC. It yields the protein CASSPTGVRGYTF.

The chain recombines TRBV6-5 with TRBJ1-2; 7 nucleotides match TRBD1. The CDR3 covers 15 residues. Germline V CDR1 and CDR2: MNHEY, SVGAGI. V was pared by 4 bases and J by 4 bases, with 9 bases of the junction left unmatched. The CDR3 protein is CASSSLGGQFYGYTF. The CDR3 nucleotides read TGTGCCAGCAGTTCCTTGGGGGGACAGTTCTATGGCTACACCTTC.

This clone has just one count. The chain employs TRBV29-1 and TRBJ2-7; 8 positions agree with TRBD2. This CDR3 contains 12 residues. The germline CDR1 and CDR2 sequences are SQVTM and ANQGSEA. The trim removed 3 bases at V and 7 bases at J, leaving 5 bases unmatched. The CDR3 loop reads CSVEIGGGEQYF. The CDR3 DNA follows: TGCAGCGTTGAGATCGGGGGGGGTGAGCAGTACTTC.

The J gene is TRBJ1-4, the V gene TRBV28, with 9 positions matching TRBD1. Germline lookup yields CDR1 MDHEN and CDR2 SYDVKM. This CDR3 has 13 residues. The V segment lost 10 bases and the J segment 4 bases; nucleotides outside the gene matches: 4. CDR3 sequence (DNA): TGTGCCATCCAGACAGGGGGTAATGAAAAACTGTTTTTT. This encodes CAIQTGGNEKLFF.

For the CDR3, the DNA is TGTGCCAGCAGCCAAGGACTTAATGAGCAGTTCTTC. This encodes CASSQGLNEQFF. This chain connects TRBV3-1 (or the pseudogene TRBV3-2) to TRBJ2-1; no firm D call. Looked up from germline, CDR1 is LGHDT and CDR2 is YNNKEL (reference sequence). CDR3 size: 12 residues. Between the trimmed V and J ends, which lost 1 base and 7 bases, there was a span of 5 bases.

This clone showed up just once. The CDR3 is CASSWTGGADQPQHF. The CDR3 region has the DNA TGCGCCAGCAGTTGGACAGGGGGCGCAGATCAGCCCCAGCATTTT. The V gene is TRBV10-2, the J gene TRBJ1-5; 11 bases agree with TRBD1. The J segment lost 5 bases and the V segment lost 5 bases, leaving 5 bases of the junction unmatched. The CDR3 runs to 15 residues. From germline, CDR1 is WSHSY and CDR2 SAAADI.

The CDR3 DNA reads as TGTGCCAGCAGTCTGACTAGCGGGAGTTTGGTCAATGAGCAGTTCTTC. This encodes CASSLTSGSLVNEQFF. The V and J genes are TRBV9 and TRBJ2-1, with 12 bases fitting TRBD2. CDR3 length: 16 amino acids. Trimming at V came to 5 bases and at J to 6 bases, leaving 9 bases not matched to a gene. The germline gives CDR1 SGDLS, CDR2 YYNGEE. Complete variable domain (other parts from reference TRBV9 and TRBJ2-1): DSGVTQTPKHLITATGQRVTLRCSPRSGDLSVYWYQQSLDQGLQFLIQYYNGEERAKGNILERFSAQQFPDLHSELNLSSLELGDSALYFCASSLTSGSLVNEQFFGPGTRLTVL.

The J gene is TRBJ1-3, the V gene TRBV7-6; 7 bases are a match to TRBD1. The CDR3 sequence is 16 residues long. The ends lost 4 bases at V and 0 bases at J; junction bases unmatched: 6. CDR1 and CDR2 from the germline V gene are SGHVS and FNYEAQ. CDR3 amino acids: CASSSGTAVSGNTIYF. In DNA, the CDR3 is TGTGCCAGCAGCTCCGGGACAGCAGTCTCTGGAAACACCATATATTTT.

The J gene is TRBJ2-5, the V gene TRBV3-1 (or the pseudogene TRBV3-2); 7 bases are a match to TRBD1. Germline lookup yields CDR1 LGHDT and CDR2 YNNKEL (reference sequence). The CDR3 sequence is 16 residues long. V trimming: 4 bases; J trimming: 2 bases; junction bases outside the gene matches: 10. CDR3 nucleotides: TGTGCCAGCAGCCGCGGCACAGGGGTCACTCAAGAGACCCAGTACTTC. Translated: CASSRGTGVTQETQYF.

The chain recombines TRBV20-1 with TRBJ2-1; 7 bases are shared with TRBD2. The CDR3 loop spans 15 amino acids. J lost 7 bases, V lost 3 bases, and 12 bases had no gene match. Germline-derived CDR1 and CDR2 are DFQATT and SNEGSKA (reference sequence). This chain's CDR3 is CSASKMGEGWNEQFF. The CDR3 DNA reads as TGCAGTGCTAGTAAAATGGGGGAGGGATGGAATGAGCAGTTCTTC.

The CDR3 loop reads CAWSWRGPNNEQFF. The CDR3, as DNA: TGTGCCTGGAGCTGGAGGGGACCCAACAATGAGCAGTTCTTC. The gene calls are TRBV30 and TRBJ2-1; maybe TRBD2 (6 bases). There are 14 residues in the CDR3. Germline V gives CDR1 GTSNPN, CDR2 SVGIG (reference sequence). V lost 3 bases and J 5 bases, leaving 14 bases between the germline ends. The variable domain in full, completed from reference TRBV30 and TRBJ2-1, reads SQTIHQWPATLVQPVGSPLSLECTVEGTSNPNLYWYRQAAGRGLQLLFYSVGIGQISSEVPQNLSASRPQDRQFILSSKKLLLSDSGFYLCAWSWRGPNNEQFFGPGTRLTVL.

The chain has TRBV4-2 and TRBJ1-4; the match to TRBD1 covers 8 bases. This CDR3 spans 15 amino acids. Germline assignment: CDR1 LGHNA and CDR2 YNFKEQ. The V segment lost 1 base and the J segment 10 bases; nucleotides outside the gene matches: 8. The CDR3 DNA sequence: TGTGCCAGCAGCCAAGGGCAGGGGGCTTATGGAAAACTGTTTTTT. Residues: CASSQGQGAYGKLFF.

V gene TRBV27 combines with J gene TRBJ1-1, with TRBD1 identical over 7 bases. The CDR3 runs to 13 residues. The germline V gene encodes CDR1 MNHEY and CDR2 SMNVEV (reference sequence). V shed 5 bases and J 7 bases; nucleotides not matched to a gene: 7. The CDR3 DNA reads TGTGCCAGCAGTCGCCGACAGGGCCGTGAAGCTTTCTTT. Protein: CASSRRQGREAFF.

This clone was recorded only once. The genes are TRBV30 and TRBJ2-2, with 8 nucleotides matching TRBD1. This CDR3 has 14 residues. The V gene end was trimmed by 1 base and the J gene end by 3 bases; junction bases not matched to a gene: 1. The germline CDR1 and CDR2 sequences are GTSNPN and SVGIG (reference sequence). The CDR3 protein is CAWSGTGYTGELFF. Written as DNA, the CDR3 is TGTGCCTGGAGTGGGACAGGGTACACCGGGGAGCTGTTTTTT.

Here the CDR3 DNA reads TGTGCCACCAGCAGAGTCTGGGGAGGCTCCACAGATACGCAGTATTTT. Translated, it gives CATSRVWGGSTDTQYF. The chain has TRBV15 and TRBJ2-3, with D possibly TRBD2 on 6 matching bases. The CDR3 runs 16 residues. Per the germline V gene, CDR1 is LNHNV and CDR2 is YYDKDF (reference sequence). The germline V and J ends were trimmed by 1 base and 2 bases, with 13 bases remaining between them.

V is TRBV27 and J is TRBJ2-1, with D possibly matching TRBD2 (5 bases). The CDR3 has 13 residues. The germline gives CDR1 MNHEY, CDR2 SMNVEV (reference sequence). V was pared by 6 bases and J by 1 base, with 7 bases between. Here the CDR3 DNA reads TGTGCCAGCAGGAGGACTTCCTACAATGAGCAGTTCTTC. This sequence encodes CASRRTSYNEQFF.

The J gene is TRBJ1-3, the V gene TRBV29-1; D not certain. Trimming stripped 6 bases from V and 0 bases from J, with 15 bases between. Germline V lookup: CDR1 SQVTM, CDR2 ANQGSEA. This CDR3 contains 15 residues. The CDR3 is CSVRLGSSSGNTIYF. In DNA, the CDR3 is TGCAGCGTCCGATTGGGGAGCAGCTCTGGAAACACCATATATTTT.

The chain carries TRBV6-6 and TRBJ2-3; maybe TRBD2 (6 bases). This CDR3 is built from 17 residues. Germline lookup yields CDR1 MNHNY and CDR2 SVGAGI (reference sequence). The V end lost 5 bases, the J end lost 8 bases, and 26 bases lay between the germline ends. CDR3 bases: TGTGCCAGCAGTGGATCGGAGGGACCATCAAGGCGGCCTACGCAGTATTTT. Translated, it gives CASSGSEGPSRRPTQYF.

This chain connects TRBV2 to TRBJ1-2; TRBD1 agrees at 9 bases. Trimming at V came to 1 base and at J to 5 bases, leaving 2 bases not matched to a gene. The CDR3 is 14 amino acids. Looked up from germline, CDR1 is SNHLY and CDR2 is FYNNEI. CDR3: CASSEDRGLYGYTF. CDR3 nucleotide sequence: TGTGCCAGCAGTGAAGACAGGGGGCTGTATGGCTACACCTTC.

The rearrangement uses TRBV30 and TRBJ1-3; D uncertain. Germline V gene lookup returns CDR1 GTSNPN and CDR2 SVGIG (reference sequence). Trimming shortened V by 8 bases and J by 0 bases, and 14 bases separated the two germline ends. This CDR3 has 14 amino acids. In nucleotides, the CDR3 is TGTGCCGGACTACCTGACAACTCTGGAAACACCATATATTTT. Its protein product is CAGLPDNSGNTIYF.

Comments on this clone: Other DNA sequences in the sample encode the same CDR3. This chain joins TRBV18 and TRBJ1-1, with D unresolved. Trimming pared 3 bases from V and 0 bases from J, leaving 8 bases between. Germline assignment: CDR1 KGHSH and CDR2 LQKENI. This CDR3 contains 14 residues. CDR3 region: CASSPGQLNTEAFF. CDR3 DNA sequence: TGTGCCAGCTCACCGGGCCAGCTGAACACTGAAGCTTTCTTT.

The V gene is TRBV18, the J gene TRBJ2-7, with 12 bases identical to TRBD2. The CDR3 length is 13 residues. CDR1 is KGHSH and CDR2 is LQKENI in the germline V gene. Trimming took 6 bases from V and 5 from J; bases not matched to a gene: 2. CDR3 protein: CASSRLAGDEQYF. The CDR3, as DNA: TGTGCCAGCTCGAGACTAGCGGGAGACGAGCAGTACTTC. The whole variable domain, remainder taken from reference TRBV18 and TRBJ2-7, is NAGVMQNPRHLVRRRGQEARLRCSPMKGHSHVYWYRQLPEEGLKFMVYLQKENIIDESGMPKERFSAEFPKEGPSILRIQQVVRGDSAAYFCASSRLAGDEQYFGPGTRLTVT.

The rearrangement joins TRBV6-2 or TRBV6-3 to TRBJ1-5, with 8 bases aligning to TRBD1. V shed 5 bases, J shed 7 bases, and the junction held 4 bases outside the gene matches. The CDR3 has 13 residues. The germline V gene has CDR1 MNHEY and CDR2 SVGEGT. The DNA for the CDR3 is TGTGCCAGCAGTCAGGGGGCGACCCAGCCCCAGCATTTT. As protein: CASSQGATQPQHF.

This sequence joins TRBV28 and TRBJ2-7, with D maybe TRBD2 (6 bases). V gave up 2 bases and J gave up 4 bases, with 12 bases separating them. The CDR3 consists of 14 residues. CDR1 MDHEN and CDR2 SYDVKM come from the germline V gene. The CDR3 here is CASSLMTEGYEQYF. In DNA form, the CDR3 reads TGTGCCAGCAGTTTAATGACGGAGGGGTACGAGCAGTACTTC.